The 18 T cell receptor beta chains in this list originate from one sample, sequenced in a study of cytomegalovirus exposure and HLA in healthy donors. Clones were sequenced by immunoSEQ multiplex PCR, and TCRdb holds only the in-frame ones, with some missing. Counted here are about 220,000 clones, approximately 83% occurring once; the ten biggest clones make up over 12%. Sequences were obtained from PBMCs. The receptors were gathered from a woman aged 25 to 45 in good health and CMV-seropositive.

The gene calls are TRBV27 and TRBJ1-2; TRBD1 matches at 8 bases. Germline V lookup: CDR1 MNHEY, CDR2 SMNVEV (reference sequence). The CDR3 has 14 residues. J gave up 4 bases and V 5 bases, and 6 bases lay outside the gene matches. The CDR3 DNA sequence: TGTGCCAGCAGTGCAGGGGGCCGGATCTATGGCTACACCTTC. The encoded protein is CASSAGGRIYGYTF.

The rearrangement links TRBV6-1 to TRBJ2-6; D perhaps matches TRBD1 (6 bases). Between the trimmed V and J ends, which lost 5 bases and 3 bases, there was a span of 11 bases. The CDR3 totals 15 residues. CDR1 is MNHNS and CDR2 is SASEGT in the germline V gene. The CDR3 DNA reads as TGTGCCAGCAGTCTAAAGGGGGATGGGGCCAACGTCCTGACTTTC. It encodes CASSLKGDGANVLTF.

The rearrangement links TRBV28 to TRBJ2-7; 7 bases are a match to TRBD2. With V trimmed by 8 bases and J by 3 bases, 10 bases remained unmatched. This CDR3 has 14 amino acids. Germline values: CDR1 MDHEN, CDR2 SYDVKM. The CDR3 sequence: CASVLGGSDYEQYF. CDR3 DNA sequence: TGTGCCAGCGTCCTGGGCGGGAGTGACTACGAGCAGTACTTC.

The V gene is TRBV4-1, the J gene TRBJ2-1; D may be TRBD2 (6 bases). Looked up from germline, CDR1 is MGHRA and CDR2 is YSYEKL. This CDR3 region has 13 residues. Between the trimmed V and J ends, which lost 0 bases and 12 bases, there was a span of 12 bases. DNA for the CDR3: TGCGCCAGCAGCCAAGAGGAGGGAAGCGGGCAGTTCTTC. This sequence encodes CASSQEEGSGQFF.

The chain uses TRBV29-1 and TRBJ1-4, with a weak D call TRBD1 (6 bases). Germline V CDR1 and CDR2: SQVTM, ANQGSEA. Trimming removed 4 bases at V and 1 base at J, with 16 bases between. The length of the CDR3 is 16 residues. CDR3 amino acids: CSVVLGTYGTNEKLFF. The CDR3 nucleotides read TGCAGCGTTGTTTTAGGGACATATGGAACTAATGAAAAACTGTTTTTT.

The V call is TRBV6-6, the J call TRBJ1-2, with a tentative D call TRBD1 (6 bases). Trimming took off 7 bases at V and 8 bases at J, with 17 bases between the two ends. CDR3 size: 13 residues. Germline CDR1 reads MNHNY; CDR2 reads SVGAGI (reference sequence). The CDR3 sequence: CASTLDRFRGYTF. The CDR3 DNA follows: TGTGCCAGCACCCTCGACAGGTTTCGAGGCTACACCTTC.

A single count supports this clone. V is TRBV29-1 and J is TRBJ1-2; the match to TRBD1 covers 9 bases. The V gene end was trimmed by 6 bases and the J gene end by 8 bases; junction bases not matched to a gene: 7. Germline V gene data show CDR1 as SQVTM and CDR2 as ANQGSEA. CDR3 length: 12 amino acids. The CDR3 protein is CSVEGQGGGYTF. CDR3 in DNA: TGCAGCGTCGAGGGACAGGGAGGAGGCTACACCTTC.

This clone occurred a few times. The chain links TRBV6-1 to TRBJ2-2; D gene ambiguous. This CDR3 contains 16 residues. Deletions cut 2 bases from V and 0 bases from J, with 10 bases between. Per the germline V gene, CDR1 is MNHNS and CDR2 is SASEGT. The CDR3, as DNA: TGTGCCAGCAGTGAACCGGTCACAGCGAACACCGGGGAGCTGTTTTTT. Translation: CASSEPVTANTGELFF.

This sequence joins TRBV5-1 and TRBJ2-5, with 8 positions matching TRBD1. V trimming: 9 bases; J trimming: 3 bases; junction bases outside the gene matches: 10. The length of the CDR3 is 14 residues. Germline loops: CDR1 SGHRS, CDR2 YFSETQ. The CDR3 reads CAIPTGDNKETQYF. The DNA for the CDR3 is TGCGCCATTCCGACAGGGGATAATAAAGAGACCCAGTACTTC.

Worth noting for this clone: Other DNA sequences in the sample encode the same CDR3. The V and J genes are TRBV7-2 and TRBJ1-5, with no clear D. Trimming took off 1 base at V and 4 bases at J, with 5 bases between the two ends. CDR3 length: 13 residues. CDR1 and CDR2 from the germline V gene are SGHTA and FQGNSA. CDR3 in DNA: TGTGCCAGCAGCTTAGACGGGAATCAGCCCCAGCATTTT. This encodes CASSLDGNQPQHF.

V and J are TRBV30 and TRBJ2-5; 7 nucleotides align to TRBD2. Trimming removed 0 bases from V and 7 bases from J; junction bases left unmatched: 11. This CDR3 has 15 amino acids. In germline, CDR1 is GTSNPN, CDR2 SVGIG (reference sequence). Here the CDR3 reads CAWSVGGSGGRTQYF. The CDR3 DNA reads as TGTGCCTGGAGTGTTGGAGGTTCCGGGGGGAGGACCCAGTACTTC. Full variable domain (rest looked up from reference TRBV30 and TRBJ2-5): SQTIHQWPATLVQPVGSPLSLECTVEGTSNPNLYWYRQAAGRGLQLLFYSVGIGQISSEVPQNLSASRPQDRQFILSSKKLLLSDSGFYLCAWSVGGSGGRTQYFGPGTRLLVL.

This clone was recorded only once. The chain has TRBV29-1 and TRBJ1-1; a possible D gene is TRBD1 (6 bases). CDR3 size: 13 residues. Germline-derived CDR1 and CDR2 are SQVTM and ANQGSEA. Here the CDR3 reads CSADSSGDTEAFF. The CDR3 nucleotides are TGCAGTGCGGACAGCAGCGGCGACACTGAAGCTTTCTTT.

This chain uses TRBV30 with TRBJ2-7; 7 bases fit TRBD1. V lost 3 bases to trimming and J lost 1 base; unmatched junction nucleotides: 3. This CDR3 is 13 amino acids long. Germline V CDR1 and CDR2: GTSNPN, SVGIG (reference sequence). The CDR3 sequence: CAWRGTVSYEQYF. The CDR3 nucleotides are TGTGCCTGGAGGGGGACAGTATCCTACGAGCAGTACTTC. The full variable domain, with the rest looked up from reference TRBV30 and TRBJ2-7, is SQTIHQWPATLVQPVGSPLSLECTVEGTSNPNLYWYRQAAGRGLQLLFYSVGIGQISSEVPQNLSASRPQDRQFILSSKKLLLSDSGFYLCAWRGTVSYEQYFGPGTRLTVT.

The V call is TRBV30, the J call TRBJ2-3; TRBD1 matches at 9 bases. The CDR3 extends over 13 amino acids. Germline V gives CDR1 GTSNPN, CDR2 SVGIG (reference sequence). With V trimmed by 3 bases and J by 4 bases, 2 bases remained unmatched. CDR3 in amino acids: CAWRRQGADTQYF. For the CDR3, the DNA is TGTGCCTGGAGGCGACAGGGGGCAGATACGCAGTATTTT. The whole variable domain, remainder taken from reference TRBV30 and TRBJ2-3, is SQTIHQWPATLVQPVGSPLSLECTVEGTSNPNLYWYRQAAGRGLQLLFYSVGIGQISSEVPQNLSASRPQDRQFILSSKKLLLSDSGFYLCAWRRQGADTQYFGPGTRLTVL.

The CDR3 sequence is CASSQDVASGEQYF. In DNA, the CDR3 is TGCGCCAGCAGCCAAGATGTAGCCTCGGGAGAGCAGTACTTC. The chain couples TRBV4-3 to TRBJ2-7, with TRBD2 as a possible D gene (5 bases). Germline loops: CDR1 LGHNA, CDR2 YSLEER. CDR3 size: 14 residues. The V end was cut by 0 bases, the J end by 7 bases, with 13 bases between.

The chain has TRBV27 and TRBJ1-1, with D possibly TRBD1 on 5 matching bases. This CDR3 is built from 14 residues. Looked up from germline, CDR1 is MNHEY and CDR2 is SMNVEV (reference sequence). V was trimmed by 7 bases and J by 0 bases, leaving 12 bases between them. CDR3 bases: TGTGCCAGCAAACCGGGACGGATGAACACTGAAGCTTTCTTT. It yields the protein CASKPGRMNTEAFF.

This chain uses TRBV11-2 with TRBJ2-1, with 7 bases identical to TRBD2. CDR3 length: 19 residues. In germline, CDR1 is SGHAT, CDR2 FQNNGV. The ends lost 5 bases at V and 8 bases at J; junction bases unmatched: 24. This chain's CDR3 is CASSPQWARERIMVDEQFF. The CDR3 nucleotides are TGTGCCAGCAGCCCCCAATGGGCGCGGGAGAGGATAATGGTCGATGAGCAGTTCTTC.

This chain links TRBV6-5 with TRBJ1-5; D gene uncertain. The V gene lost 3 bases and the J gene lost 2 bases, with 8 bases spanning the gap. This CDR3 comprises 14 residues. The germline V gene encodes CDR1 MNHEY and CDR2 SVGAGI. The CDR3 loop is CASSYSEGNQPQHF. For the CDR3, the DNA is TGTGCCAGCAGTTATAGTGAGGGCAATCAGCCCCAGCATTTT.